The source of this T cell receptor (beta chain) is a study of blood T cell repertoires in COVID-19 (dated by TCRdb to 2019 to 2021). Notes on the research overall: Samples covering the acute and convalescent phases of COVID-19 were provided by collaborators in the United States, Italy and Spain. The material from the prospective study consisted of cDNA or gDNA derived from T cells, B-cell-depleted T cells, or PBMCs. Subjects who had been exposed to COVID-19, were actively infected with it, or had recovered from it provided the deeply sampled blood TCRbeta repertoires that made up the dataset. The sample metadata nearly always contained a de-identified subject ID, COVID-19 status, age in years and sex. The samples were drawn from two sources: the first 160 participants of the ongoing ImmuneRACE study, and 1,200 or so subjects contributed by 6 global collaborators. The repertoires were released in a freely available public database meant as a resource for research on the immune response to SARS-CoV-2. Where HLA class I and class II types were available, the types were taken from metadata supplied by the sample provider, not from assay-based typing. Here is what the overall study found, with its caveats: The amount of clinical and demographic metadata varied by source and participant and was provided uncurated.

To note about this clone: No antigen is known for it. The sample holds no much larger clone one base away, and base qualities are not on file.

V is trimmed back by 1 base and J by 8 bases, and the junction contains 10 bases that no gene match accounts for. The CDR3, cysteine through phenylalanine, is 16 amino acids long. Only the CDR3 DNA stays, 48 bases, in frame from base 1. The germline V gene gives CDR1 as SGHDN and CDR2 as FVKESK. The immunoSEQ Assay, a bias-controlled multiplex PCR, was used to amplify TCRbeta CDR3 regions from genomic DNA. As for how the authors treated the data: The number of nucleated cells in each sample was estimated from the amplification of reference gene primers within the assay. To quantify the absolute abundance of each unique TCRbeta CDR3 rearrangement, sequence reads were collapsed and filtered. Productive Simpson clonality was computed per sample as the square root of Simpson's diversity index over productive rearrangements. This is the immuneACCESS table as TCRdb keeps it, with only in-frame sequences that have V and J called. A part of the clones is gone; compared with another copy, unresolved V genes explain less than half, and the rest is unexplained. V and J calls and clone size are copied from that table; D and trimming were computed from the DNA. This sample holds about 200,000 clones; approximately 86% were observed only once. The ten top clones hold about 2.9% of the sample.

Collaborating institutions collected whole blood in K2EDTA tubes following their own protocols. For TCRbeta analysis, collaborator samples were shipped as frozen whole blood, as isolated PBMCs, or as DNA extracted from either sample type. Source material: peripheral blood. This clonotype originated in a man aged 60 to 75 with acute or convalescent COVID-19. The sequence links TRBV14 to TRBJ1-4; TRBD1 lines up with 7 middle nucleotides. CDR3 reads: CASSQGRGGLKEKLFF. The nucleotide sequence is TGTGCCAGCAGCCAAGGTCGAGGGGGCTTGAAGGAAAAACTGTTTTTT.